The 27 T cell receptor beta chains in this list originate from one sample, sequenced in a study of CD8 T cells in Susac syndrome. An amount of RNA that ranged from roughly 0.45 to 1 ug was reverse transcribed with random hexamers. TCRdb used MiXCR to reprocess the immunoSEQ multiplex PCR reads, holding one entry per CDR3 protein. The sample includes about 200,000 distinct CDR3 sequences, approximately 96% of them seen just once. The sequenced sample consisted of CD4+ T cells from PBMCs. Source of these receptors: a human donor with multiple sclerosis.

V usage is TRBV30 and J usage is TRBJ2-1, with D uncertain. Per germline, CDR1 GTSNPN and CDR2 SVGIG (reference sequence). CDR3 size: 13 residues. The V gene lost 0 bases and the J gene lost 3 bases, with 6 bases spanning the gap. The CDR3 sequence: CAWSVNGYNEQFF. In DNA, the CDR3 is TGTGCCTGGAGTGTAAACGGCTACAATGAGCAGTTCTTC.

The rearrangement joins TRBV23-1 to TRBJ2-2; maybe TRBD1 (5 bases). TRBV23-1 is an ORF; its function is uncertain. V lost 0 bases and J 4 bases, leaving 12 bases between the germline ends. The length of the CDR3 is 16 residues. CDR3 loop: CASSQSPGFPTGELFF. The DNA of the CDR3 is TGCGCCAGCAGTCAATCGCCAGGGTTTCCCACCGGGGAGCTGTTTTTT.

This rearrangement joins TRBV29-1 to TRBJ2-7; 7 nucleotides align to TRBD1. Unmatched junction bases numbered 11, after V lost 4 bases and J lost 2 bases. The V gene's germline CDR1 is SQVTM and CDR2 ANQGSEA. The CDR3 length is 15 residues. CDR3 sequence: CSVGESGTDTYEQYF. For the CDR3, the DNA is TGCAGCGTTGGAGAATCGGGGACAGATACCTACGAGCAGTACTTC.

A note on this clonotype: The junction does not match germline at one end; this may be a read error. The rearrangement links TRBV6-2 or TRBV6-3 to TRBJ1-1, with a tentative D call TRBD1 (5 bases). Germline CDR1 MNHEY, CDR2 SVGEGT. The CDR3 runs to 15 residues. The DNA of the CDR3 is TGTGCCAGCAGCTCAATGGGGGAATTGAAAACTGAAGCTTTCTTT. Translating gives CASSSMGELKTEAFF.

The gene calls are TRBV29-1 and TRBJ1-5; D is uncertain. The V and J ends lost 4 bases and 3 bases respectively, with 10 bases between them. Germline CDR1 is SQVTM and CDR2 is ANQGSEA. The CDR3 runs to 13 residues. This chain's CDR3 is CSVVPQINQPQHF. The CDR3 nucleotides read TGCAGCGTTGTACCCCAGATCAATCAGCCCCAGCATTTT.

The chain uses TRBV7-9 and TRBJ2-2; weak D call: TRBD1 (5 bases). Deletions cut 5 bases from V and 1 base from J, with 11 bases between. Germline CDR1 reads SEHNR; CDR2 reads FQNEAQ (reference sequence). The CDR3 spans 15 residues. The CDR3 DNA follows: TGTGCCAGCAGCGACGGACACCAGAACACCGGGGAGCTGTTTTTT. This translates into CASSDGHQNTGELFF.

The chain couples TRBV5-4 to TRBJ2-4; no clear D gene. CDR3 length equals 15 residues. V was pared by 0 bases and J by 1 base, with 8 bases between. Germline CDR1 reads SGHNT; CDR2 reads YYREEE (reference sequence). CDR3 region: CASSLADGAKNIQYF. In nucleotides, the CDR3 is TGTGCCAGCAGCTTGGCCGACGGGGCCAAAAACATTCAGTACTTC.

This chain uses TRBV12-3 or TRBV12-4 with TRBJ1-2; D may be TRBD1 (6 bases). Trimming removed 5 bases at V and 4 bases at J, with 14 bases between. This CDR3 spans 14 amino acids. The CDR3 region is CASSATGTGYGYTF. In DNA form, the CDR3 reads TGTGCCAGCAGTGCAACAGGGACCGGCTATGGCTACACCTTC.

The rearrangement uses TRBV29-1 and TRBJ1-1; no firm D call. The CDR3 runs 10 residues. V was clipped by 7 bases and J by 4 bases, with 7 bases between them. Germline CDR1 SQVTM, CDR2 ANQGSEA. CDR3 protein: CSAEVTEAFF. The CDR3 DNA follows: TGCAGCGCCGAGGTCACTGAAGCTTTCTTT. Variable domain in full (rest from reference TRBV29-1 and TRBJ1-1): SAVISQKPSRDICQRGTSLTIQCQVDSQVTMMFWYRQQPGQSLTLIATANQGSEATYESGFVIDKFPISRPNLTFSTLTVSNMSPEDSSIYLCSAEVTEAFFGQGTRLTVV.

The V gene is TRBV29-1, the J gene TRBJ2-1; the D gene is possibly TRBD2 (6 bases). Germline CDR1 is SQVTM and CDR2 is ANQGSEA. V lost 4 bases to trimming and J lost 6 bases, with 19 bases between them. The CDR3 has 15 amino acids. The CDR3 DNA reads as TGCAGCGTTGCCGGCCGGGACTCTCAACCCAATGAGCAGTTCTTC. Protein: CSVAGRDSQPNEQFF.

The V and J genes are TRBV5-4 and TRBJ2-5; TRBD2 aligns across 12 bases. The junction had 3 bases not matched to a gene; V was cut back by 2 bases and J by 4 bases. This CDR3 comprises 15 residues. CDR1 SGHNT and CDR2 YYREEE come from the germline V gene (reference sequence). The CDR3 region has the DNA TGTGCCAGCAGCTTTCCTAGCGGGGGGGGAGAGACCCAGTACTTC. Its translation is CASSFPSGGGETQYF.

The chain has TRBV20-1 and TRBJ1-2, with unresolved D. The CDR3 length is 14 residues. Germline CDR1 DFQATT, CDR2 SNEGSKA (reference sequence). The V gene lost 4 bases and the J gene lost 1 base, with 13 bases spanning the gap. In DNA, the CDR3 is TGCAGTGCTACGGACGTCGGGCGTAACTATGGCTACACCTTC. Amino acid sequence: CSATDVGRNYGYTF.

The chain recombines TRBV6-5 with TRBJ2-7, with TRBD2 identical over 7 bases. Germline CDR1 is MNHEY and CDR2 is SVGAGI. After removal of 2 bases from V and 0 bases from J, the junction contained 4 bases not matched to a gene. The CDR3 length is 15 residues. The CDR3 region is CASSYGRGSSYEQYF. CDR3 bases: TGTGCCAGCAGTTACGGGCGGGGGAGCTCCTACGAGCAGTACTTC.

The rearrangement links TRBV6-2 or TRBV6-3 to TRBJ2-2, with D unclear. Trimming shortened V by 6 bases and J by 7 bases, and 9 bases separated the two germline ends. Germline V lookup: CDR1 MNHEY, CDR2 SVGEGT. The CDR3 runs 12 residues. The CDR3 sequence is CASSPSHGELFF. The CDR3, as DNA: TGTGCCAGCAGCCCCTCCCACGGGGAGCTGTTTTTT.

J is TRBJ2-1 and V is TRBV30; D gene unclear. The CDR3 totals 13 residues. The V gene's germline CDR1 is GTSNPN and CDR2 SVGIG (reference sequence). Trimming took off 5 bases at V and 0 bases at J, with 8 bases between the two ends. The CDR3 region has the DNA TGTGCCTGGTTTTCTAGCTCCTACAATGAGCAGTTCTTC. It translates to CAWFSSSYNEQFF.

The chain joins TRBV19 to TRBJ1-2, with D possibly being TRBD1 (6 bases). The V and J ends lost 4 bases and 8 bases respectively, with 20 bases between them. The CDR3 runs 15 residues. Germline V gives CDR1 LNHDA, CDR2 SQIVND (reference sequence). CDR3 nucleotide sequence: TGTGCCAGTAGTACACTGACAGGAAACTCTGGCGGCTACACCTTC. Translating it yields CASSTLTGNSGGYTF.

V is TRBV18 and J is TRBJ1-1, with D uncertain. Germline-derived CDR1 and CDR2 are KGHSH and LQKENI. V was trimmed by 4 bases and J by 1 base, leaving 13 bases between them. The length of the CDR3 is 15 residues. CDR3 DNA: TGTGCCAGCTCACTGGACCCATCAGGGAACACTGAAGCTTTCTTT. This codes for CASSLDPSGNTEAFF.

The V call is TRBV29-1, the J call TRBJ1-2, with TRBD1 matching over 9 bases. J gave up 5 bases and V 3 bases, and 4 bases lay outside the gene matches. The germline V gene has CDR1 SQVTM and CDR2 ANQGSEA. The CDR3 is made up of 13 amino acids. This CDR3 is CSVEDRGSYGYTF. The CDR3 DNA sequence: TGCAGCGTTGAGGACAGGGGCTCATATGGCTACACCTTC.

This chain joins TRBV29-1 and TRBJ1-2; D is undetermined. Trimming pared 3 bases from V and 4 bases from J, leaving 21 bases between. This CDR3 is 16 amino acids long. CDR1 and CDR2 (germline): SQVTM, ANQGSEA. The CDR3 nucleotides read TGCAGCGTTGATGTAGGAGGGTCCCGGACTCCCTATGGCTACACCTTC. Protein sequence: CSVDVGGSRTPYGYTF.

This chain's CDR3 is CASSGTGGWTYEQYF. The CDR3 DNA is TGTGCCAGCAGCGGGACAGGGGGCTGGACCTACGAGCAGTACTTC. This rearrangement joins TRBV27 to TRBJ2-7, with 12 bases that match TRBD1. J lost 2 bases, V lost 6 bases, and 5 bases had no gene match. Looked up from germline, CDR1 is MNHEY and CDR2 is SMNVEV (reference sequence). The CDR3 totals 15 residues.

The V gene is TRBV2, the J gene TRBJ2-5; D gene unclear. Trimming took 7 bases from V and 4 from J, leaving 13 bases between them. This CDR3 has 13 residues. Germline V gene sequence: CDR1 SNHLY, CDR2 FYNNEI. CDR3 coding DNA: TGTGCCAGCAATAGACGTAACCTAGAGACCCAGTACTTC. It codes for CASNRRNLETQYF.

The chain combines TRBV21-1 with TRBJ2-2. TRBV21-1 is an annotated pseudogene. The CDR3 loop spans 17 amino acids. CDR3 DNA: TGTGCCAGCAGCACAGGACACCGAATCTTGAACACCGGGGAGCTGTTTTTT. Translation: CASSTGHRILNTGELFF.

V is TRBV12-3 or TRBV12-4 and J is TRBJ1-5, with 9 bases lining up with TRBD1. J lost 1 base, V lost 5 bases, and 3 bases had no gene match. This CDR3 has 15 amino acids. The CDR3 here is CASSQGQGSNQPQHF. CDR3 DNA sequence: TGTGCCAGCAGTCAGGGACAGGGCAGCAATCAGCCCCAGCATTTT.

The J gene is TRBJ2-1, the V gene TRBV5-1, with 7 bases fitting TRBD1. Germline V CDR1 and CDR2: SGHRS, YFSETQ. Germline trimming cut 0 bases from V and 9 bases from J; bases unmatched to any gene: 6. The CDR3 sequence is 14 residues long. CDR3: CASSLAEGAVEQFF. In DNA form, the CDR3 reads TGCGCCAGCAGCTTGGCCGAGGGGGCGGTTGAGCAGTTCTTC.

The rearrangement joins TRBV30 to TRBJ2-1, with D perhaps TRBD1 or TRBD2 (5 bases each). The germline gives CDR1 GTSNPN, CDR2 SVGIG (reference sequence). The CDR3 sequence is 13 residues long. Trimming removed 5 bases at V and 4 bases at J, with 12 bases between. DNA of the CDR3: TGTGCCTGGGCGGAAGGGACGTACAATGAGCAGTTCTTC. Protein product: CAWAEGTYNEQFF.

In DNA form, the CDR3 reads TGTGCCAGTTCCGGACTAGCGGGGTCCTACAATGAGCAGTTCTTC. Protein product: CASSGLAGSYNEQFF. The chain has TRBV18 and TRBJ2-1, with 12 bases identical to TRBD2. Unmatched junction bases numbered 4, after V lost 9 bases and J lost 1 base. The V gene's germline CDR1 is KGHSH and CDR2 LQKENI. The CDR3 is made up of 15 amino acids.

This chain connects TRBV7-9 to TRBJ1-6; D gene ambiguous. Looked up from germline, CDR1 is SEHNR and CDR2 is FQNEAQ (reference sequence). V was pared by 4 bases and J by 10 bases, with 11 bases between. The CDR3 sequence is 13 residues long. The CDR3 region has the DNA TGTGCCAGCAGCTCGACGGGGAGGTCACCCCTCCACTTT. It specifies CASSSTGRSPLHF.